These 29 T cell receptor beta chains came from one sample sequenced in a study of OX40 agonist ivuxolimab in advanced cancers. The library was produced with the immunoSEQ multiplex PCR assay. The table comes from immuneACCESS by way of TCRdb, which keeps in-frame sequences with V and J called. Part of the clones is missing from these tables; in studies checked, under half for an unresolved V gene and the rest for unknown reasons. For this sample there are 90,000 to 120,000 clones; 90% appear just once. Of the sample, more than 0.25% is held by the ten largest clones. The input for sequencing was CD4+ or CD8+ T cells sorted from blood, taken in a trial of the OX40 agonist ivuxolimab. These receptors all come from an adult with an advanced solid tumor such as melanoma, head and neck, liver or kidney cancer.

This rearrangement joins TRBV5-6 to TRBJ2-3; D gene ambiguous. CDR3 length: 13 residues. Trimming stripped 1 base from V and 0 bases from J, with 3 bases between. CDR1 and CDR2 from the germline V gene are SGHDT and YYEEEE. CDR3 coding DNA: TGTGCCAGCAGCTTGATAAGCACAGATACGCAGTATTTT. This gives the protein CASSLISTDTQYF.

The rearrangement uses TRBV7-9 and TRBJ2-7; maybe TRBD2 (6 bases). Germline CDR1 and CDR2: SEHNR and FQNEAQ (reference sequence). This CDR3 has 14 amino acids. The V gene lost 1 base and the J gene lost 4 bases, with 11 bases spanning the gap. The CDR3 loop reads CASSLDAGRYEQYF. For the CDR3, the DNA is TGTGCCAGCAGCTTAGATGCGGGACGATACGAGCAGTACTTC.

The gene calls are TRBV2 and TRBJ2-2, with TRBD1 matching over 10 bases. Germline values: CDR1 SNHLY, CDR2 FYNNEI. There are 13 residues in the CDR3. V lost 7 bases and J lost 7; bases outside the gene matches: 3. CDR3 nucleotide sequence: TGTGCCAGCACGGGACAGGGGATCGGGGAGCTGTTTTTT. Its translation is CASTGQGIGELFF.

Only one count was recorded for this clone. The chain combines TRBV19 with TRBJ1-2; TRBD1 matches at 8 bases. The CDR3 totals 14 residues. Germline CDR1 and CDR2: LNHDA and SQIVND (reference sequence). With 3 bases clipped from V and 5 bases from J, the junction kept 5 bases outside the gene matches. This chain's CDR3 is CASSITGQVYGYTF. The CDR3 DNA reads TGTGCCAGTAGTATTACGGGACAGGTATATGGCTACACCTTC. The full variable domain, completed using reference TRBV19 and TRBJ1-2, is DGGITQSPKYLFRKEGQNVTLSCEQNLNHDAMYWYRQDPGQGLRLIYYSQIVNDFQKGDIAEGYSVSREKKESFPLTVTSAQKNPTAFYLCASSITGQVYGYTFGSGTRLTVV.

This sequence joins TRBV19 and TRBJ2-3; 12 bases match TRBD1. The CDR3 totals 16 residues. V lost 5 bases, J lost 2 bases, and 5 bases stayed unmatched. CDR1 and CDR2 (germline): LNHDA, SQIVND (reference sequence). The DNA of the CDR3 is TGTGCCAGTAGTCGGGACAGGGGGCATGTCACAGATACGCAGTATTTT. Translated, it gives CASSRDRGHVTDTQYF. Full variable domain (outside the CDR3, taken from reference TRBV19 and TRBJ2-3): DGGITQSPKYLFRKEGQNVTLSCEQNLNHDAMYWYRQDPGQGLRLIYYSQIVNDFQKGDIAEGYSVSREKKESFPLTVTSAQKNPTAFYLCASSRDRGHVTDTQYFGPGTRLTVL.

This clone came up a few times. Other DNA sequences of this sample code for an identical CDR3. The chain carries TRBV2 and TRBJ1-1; D not certain. Trimming left V 6 bases short and J 1 base short, with 3 bases between. The CDR3 runs 11 residues. Germline V gene lookup returns CDR1 SNHLY and CDR2 FYNNEI. Here the CDR3 DNA reads TGTGCCAGCAGGGGGAACACTGAAGCTTTCTTT. Its protein product is CASRGNTEAFF.

V usage is TRBV18 and J usage is TRBJ1-2; 7 bases are a match to TRBD1. Trimming cost V 3 bases and J 1 base; bases outside gene matches: 8. Per the germline V gene, CDR1 is KGHSH and CDR2 is LQKENI. CDR3 length: 16 residues. The CDR3 DNA reads as TGTGCCAGCTCACCCGGAATGGGACAGTTTAACTATGGCTACACCTTC. This sequence encodes CASSPGMGQFNYGYTF.

V usage is TRBV19 and J usage is TRBJ1-5; no clear D. Germline V gives CDR1 LNHDA, CDR2 SQIVND (reference sequence). Trimming left V 6 bases short and J 2 bases short, with 11 bases between. CDR3 length equals 14 residues. The CDR3 sequence: CASSPTSGNQPQHF. DNA for the CDR3: TGTGCCAGTAGCCCAACCTCAGGCAATCAGCCCCAGCATTTT.

This chain connects TRBV6-5 to TRBJ2-1; weak D call: TRBD1 (6 bases). V was clipped by 7 bases and J by 6 bases, with 10 bases between them. This CDR3 region has 12 residues. Per germline, CDR1 MNHEY and CDR2 SVGAGI. CDR3 amino acids: CASKGEINEQFF. CDR3 coding DNA: TGTGCCAGCAAGGGGGAGATCAATGAGCAGTTCTTC.

This clone was seen only once. The chain carries TRBV7-2 and TRBJ2-7; 7 bases agree with TRBD1. Germline trimming cut 1 base from V and 5 bases from J; bases unmatched to any gene: 5. CDR1 is SGHTA and CDR2 is FQGNSA in the germline V gene. The CDR3 runs 14 residues. The CDR3 DNA is TGTGCCAGCAGCTTAGGACAGGGTATCCACGAGCAGTACTTC. Translating gives CASSLGQGIHEQYF.

CDR3 in DNA: TGTGCCAGCAGTTTCGGTACGGATAGCAATCAGCCCCAGCATTTT. Protein sequence: CASSFGTDSNQPQHF. The chain links TRBV28 to TRBJ1-5; no clear D. V lost 3 bases and J 0 bases, leaving 9 bases between the germline ends. Per germline, CDR1 MDHEN and CDR2 SYDVKM. The CDR3 contains 15 residues. The entire variable domain, with the rest obtained from reference TRBV28 and TRBJ1-5, is as follows: DVKVTQSSRYLVKRTGEKVFLECVQDMDHENMFWYRQDPGLGLRLIYFSYDVKMKEKGDIPEGYSVSREKKERFSLILESASTNQTSMYLCASSFGTDSNQPQHFGDGTRLSIL.

The chain uses TRBV28 and TRBJ2-7; 9 bases align to TRBD1. CDR3 length equals 15 residues. Germline loops: CDR1 MDHEN, CDR2 SYDVKM. With V trimmed by 6 bases and J by 6 bases, 12 bases remained unmatched. The chain's CDR3 is CASRSTGGGAVEQYF. CDR3 in DNA: TGTGCCAGCAGGTCAACAGGGGGCGGGGCGGTCGAGCAGTACTTC.

The rearrangement uses TRBV7-2 and TRBJ2-3; D remains unclear. Germline V lookup: CDR1 SGHTA, CDR2 FQGNSA. This CDR3 contains 13 residues. Trimming removed 1 base from V and 12 bases from J, with 14 bases in between. CDR3: CASSLGAKRTQYF. CDR3 DNA: TGTGCCAGCAGCTTAGGGGCCAAGCGAACTCAGTATTTT.

The V call is TRBV7-3, the J call TRBJ1-1, with 7 bases aligning to TRBD1. The CDR3 sequence is 14 residues long. Losses at the gene ends were 6 bases for V and 1 base for J; bases not matched to a gene: 5. The germline V gene has CDR1 SGHTA and CDR2 FQGTGA. CDR3 coding DNA: TGTGCCAGCAGGGTAACAGGGGCGAACACTGAAGCTTTCTTT. This codes for CASRVTGANTEAFF. The full variable domain, with the rest looked up from reference TRBV7-3 and TRBJ1-1, is GAGVSQTPSNKVTEKGKYVELRCDPISGHTALYWYRQSLGQGPEFLIYFQGTGAADDSGLPNDRFFAVRPEGSVSTLKIQRTERGDSAVYLCASRVTGANTEAFFGQGTRLTVV.

The rearrangement joins TRBV6-1 to TRBJ2-3; D might be TRBD1 or TRBD2, each matching 6 bases. Trimming shortened V by 6 bases and J by 3 bases, and 16 bases separated the two germline ends. This CDR3 has 15 residues. From germline, CDR1 is MNHNS and CDR2 SASEGT. CDR3 coding DNA: TGTGCCAGCAGCCCCTGGCCGGGGGCGACAGATACGCAGTATTTT. It translates to CASSPWPGATDTQYF.

DNA of the CDR3: TGTGCCAGCAGTGAGGGTCCGGGACTAGCGTTAAATGAGCAGTTCTTC. This codes for CASSEGPGLALNEQFF. The genes are TRBV6-1 and TRBJ2-1; 10 bases line up with TRBD2. Germline loops: CDR1 MNHNS, CDR2 SASEGT. The CDR3 runs to 16 residues. Unmatched junction bases numbered 9, after V lost 3 bases and J lost 7 bases.

This chain joins TRBV15 and TRBJ2-1; 8 bases line up with TRBD2. Germline-derived CDR1 and CDR2 are LNHNV and YYDKDF (reference sequence). The ends lost 9 bases at V and 7 bases at J; junction bases unmatched: 11. The CDR3 runs to 14 residues. CDR3 residues: CATRTGLGGNEQFF. CDR3 nucleotides: TGTGCCACTAGGACGGGACTAGGGGGAAATGAGCAGTTCTTC.

The genes are TRBV6-5 and TRBJ2-7, with D possibly called TRBD1 or TRBD2 (5 bases each). Per the germline V gene, CDR1 is MNHEY and CDR2 is SVGAGI. The CDR3 has 13 amino acids. Trimming cost V 8 bases and J 0 bases, with 11 bases left between them. CDR3 in DNA: TGTGCCAGCGGTCGGGACGGCTCCTACGAGCAGTACTTC. Translation: CASGRDGSYEQYF.

This chain connects TRBV28 to TRBJ2-7, with TRBD2 as a possible D gene (7 bases). Trimming removed 4 bases at V and 1 base at J, with 17 bases between. This CDR3 has 16 amino acids. Germline CDR1 and CDR2: MDHEN and SYDVKM. CDR3 sequence: CASSWGGRALSYEQYF. Here the CDR3 DNA reads TGTGCCAGCAGTTGGGGGGGCAGGGCCTTGTCCTACGAGCAGTACTTC. Complete variable domain (other parts from reference TRBV28 and TRBJ2-7): DVKVTQSSRYLVKRTGEKVFLECVQDMDHENMFWYRQDPGLGLRLIYFSYDVKMKEKGDIPEGYSVSREKKERFSLILESASTNQTSMYLCASSWGGRALSYEQYFGPGTRLTVT.

The gene calls are TRBV7-2 and TRBJ1-2; perhaps TRBD1 as D (6 bases). With 4 bases removed from V and 7 bases from J, the gap between germline ends came to 16 bases. There are 14 residues in the CDR3. CDR1 SGHTA and CDR2 FQGNSA come from the germline V gene. The DNA of the CDR3 is TGTGCCAGCAGCTCAGACAGGTCCCGGATTGGCTACACCTTC. Protein sequence: CASSSDRSRIGYTF.

The J gene is TRBJ2-2, the V gene TRBV19; no reliable D call. This CDR3 region has 14 residues. The V gene lost 6 bases and the J gene lost 1 base, with 9 bases spanning the gap. From germline, CDR1 is LNHDA and CDR2 SQIVND (reference sequence). CDR3 in DNA: TGTGCCAGTAGGCCTTCATGGAACACCGGGGAGCTGTTTTTT. Its protein is CASRPSWNTGELFF. Full variable domain (missing parts from reference TRBV19 and TRBJ2-2): DGGITQSPKYLFRKEGQNVTLSCEQNLNHDAMYWYRQDPGQGLRLIYYSQIVNDFQKGDIAEGYSVSREKKESFPLTVTSAQKNPTAFYLCASRPSWNTGELFFGEGSRLTVL.

The rearrangement uses TRBV27 and TRBJ2-2, with TRBD2 matching 10 bases. The CDR3 contains 15 residues. V was clipped by 6 bases and J by 7 bases; unmatched bases: 8. Germline V CDR1 and CDR2: MNHEY, SMNVEV (reference sequence). The DNA of the CDR3 is TGTGCCAGCAGAAAAGCGGGAGGGATAGGCGGGGAGCTGTTTTTT. It is translated as CASRKAGGIGGELFF.

The V and J genes are TRBV6-6 and TRBJ2-7, with TRBD2 matching over 8 bases. J gave up 5 bases and V 4 bases, and 7 bases lay outside the gene matches. This CDR3 contains 14 residues. Germline CDR1 MNHNY, CDR2 SVGAGI (reference sequence). DNA for the CDR3: TGTGCCAGCAGTTTGTCCGGGACTAGAAACGAGCAGTACTTC. Translating gives CASSLSGTRNEQYF.

The genes are TRBV19 and TRBJ2-5, with 9 positions matching TRBD2. V was pared by 1 base and J by 6 bases, with 6 bases of the junction left unmatched. Germline-derived CDR1 and CDR2 are LNHDA and SQIVND (reference sequence). The CDR3 has 15 amino acids. The CDR3 DNA follows: TGTGCCAGTAGTATAGGACTAGCGGTTGGGAAGACCCAGTACTTC. This gives the protein CASSIGLAVGKTQYF.

The chain is built from TRBV13 and TRBJ2-6; maybe TRBD1 (6 bases). CDR1 and CDR2 (germline): PRHDT, FYEKMQ (reference sequence). The germline V and J ends were trimmed by 3 bases and 0 bases, with 6 bases remaining between them. The CDR3 spans 15 residues. CDR3 region: CASSFRGSGANVLTF. The CDR3 DNA is TGTGCCAGCAGCTTCAGGGGCTCTGGGGCCAACGTCCTGACTTTC.

This chain uses TRBV21-1 with TRBJ2-4; TRBD1, the D gene given by the table, was not confirmed from the DNA. TRBV21-1 is marked as a pseudogene. There are 19 residues in the CDR3. Here the CDR3 reads CASSKGGRQGVRAKNIQYF. The CDR3 DNA follows: TGTGCCAGCAGCAAAGGGGGTCGACAGGGGGTACGAGCCAAAAACATTCAGTACTTC.

This rearrangement joins TRBV9 to TRBJ2-7; weak D call: TRBD1 (6 bases). V lost 6 bases and J 6 bases, leaving 13 bases between the germline ends. The CDR3 totals 12 residues. Germline-derived CDR1 and CDR2 are SGDLS and YYNGEE. CDR3: CASNRVEVEQYF. In nucleotides, the CDR3 is TGTGCCAGCAACAGGGTAGAAGTCGAGCAGTACTTC.

This clone was observed once. The chain recombines TRBV7-8 with TRBJ1-2; D unclear. Trimming cost V 3 bases and J 8 bases, with 10 bases left between them. Germline loops: CDR1 SGHVS, CDR2 FQNEAQ. The CDR3 extends over 12 amino acids. CDR3 in amino acids: CASSFGGYGYTF. DNA for the CDR3: TGTGCCAGCAGCTTCGGCGGGTACGGCTACACCTTC.

The chain recombines TRBV13 with TRBJ2-5, with D possibly matching TRBD2 (5 bases). Germline assignment: CDR1 PRHDT and CDR2 FYEKMQ (reference sequence). Trimming took off 5 bases at V and 7 bases at J, with 11 bases between the two ends. This CDR3 spans 12 amino acids. The CDR3 spells CASSQVEGTQYF. The CDR3 DNA follows: TGTGCCAGCAGCCAGGTTGAGGGGACCCAGTACTTC.